The 28 T cell receptor beta chains below come from one sample, sequenced in a study of shared clonotypes between healthy human individuals. TCRdb's table, derived via immunoSEQ multiplex PCR, lists solely in-frame clones and lacks some. The sample includes about 1 million clones, about three quarters of them seen just once. What was sequenced was memory CD4+ T cells sorted from blood. Subset here: CD45RA-negative fraction. All receptors derive from a young man in good health.

V gene TRBV2 combines with J gene TRBJ2-1; either TRBD1 or TRBD2 may supply D (5 bases each). Germline loops: CDR1 SNHLY, CDR2 FYNNEI. V lost 0 bases, J lost 15 bases, and 12 bases lay in between. This CDR3 has 12 amino acids. The DNA for the CDR3 is TGTGCCAGCAGTGAAGCCGGGGCCCCCCGGTTCTTC. Encoded protein: CASSEAGAPRFF. Using reference TRBV2 and TRBJ2-1 for the parts outside the CDR3, the full variable domain is EPEVTQTPSHQVTQMGQEVILRCVPISNHLYFYWYRQILGQKVEFLVSFYNNEISEKSEIFDDQFSVERPDGSNFTLKIRSTKLEDSAMYFCASSEAGAPRFFGPGTRLTVL.

The chain employs TRBV11-2 and TRBJ2-1; D remains unclear. The CDR3 runs 16 residues. CDR1 and CDR2 (germline): SGHAT, FQNNGV. Deletions cut 0 bases from V and 7 bases from J, with 16 bases between. CDR3 nucleotides: TGTGCCAGCAGCTTAGAGGCGGCCAAACCTAGGAATGAGCAGTTCTTC. Residues: CASSLEAAKPRNEQFF.

The chain uses TRBV11-3 and TRBJ2-5, with TRBD2 identical over 8 bases. J gave up 5 bases and V 2 bases, and 7 bases lay outside the gene matches. The CDR3 covers 15 residues. Germline CDR1 and CDR2: SGHNT and YENEEA. CDR3 DNA sequence: TGTGCCAGCAGCTTAATAGGACTAGCTCGGGAGACCCAGTACTTC. This translates into CASSLIGLARETQYF. The whole variable domain, filled in from reference TRBV11-3 and TRBJ2-5, reads EAGVVQSPRYKIIEKKQPVAFWCNPISGHNTLYWYLQNLGQGPELLIRYENEEAVDDSQLPKDRFSAERLKGVDSTLKIQPAELGDSAVYLCASSLIGLARETQYFGPGTRLLVL.

J is TRBJ2-7 and V is TRBV5-1; 12 nucleotides agree with TRBD2. The CDR3 runs to 19 residues. Germline values: CDR1 SGHRS, CDR2 YFSETQ. Losses at the gene ends were 3 bases for V and 5 bases for J; bases not matched to a gene: 18. The CDR3 nucleotides are TGCGCCAGCAGCTCCCCGGCTAGCGGGAGGGAGAGGCGACATAACGAGCAGTACTTC. The encoded protein is CASSSPASGRERRHNEQYF.

The chain has TRBV10-3 and TRBJ2-5, with a tentative D call TRBD2 (5 bases). The CDR3 is 14 residues long. The ends were cut back, 3 bases at V and 4 bases at J, with 12 bases in the middle. Germline V gene sequence: CDR1 ENHRY, CDR2 SYGVKD. The CDR3 spells CAISDSRGTETQYF. The CDR3 coding sequence is TGTGCCATCAGTGACAGTCGGGGTACAGAGACCCAGTACTTC.

This clone was observed a handful of times. The chain joins TRBV10-3 to TRBJ1-4, with D perhaps matching TRBD1 (6 bases). The length of the CDR3 is 15 residues. Trimming removed 4 bases from V and 5 bases from J, with 14 bases in between. Germline assignment: CDR1 ENHRY and CDR2 SYGVKD. CDR3 amino acids: CAISALQGVNEKLFF. The DNA of the CDR3 is TGTGCCATCAGTGCATTACAGGGTGTAAATGAAAAACTGTTTTTT.

This clone has more than one count but fewer than ten. The genes are TRBV5-4 and TRBJ2-7; TRBD1 matches 7 bases. Germline V gene sequence: CDR1 SGHNT, CDR2 YYREEE (reference sequence). The CDR3 length is 13 residues. The V and J ends lost 5 bases and 5 bases, in that order; junction bases with no gene match: 7. As DNA, the CDR3 is TGTGCCAGCAGAAAACAGGGGACGGACGAGCAGTACTTC. Its protein is CASRKQGTDEQYF.

This chain links TRBV7-2 with TRBJ2-1; 15 positions match TRBD2. The CDR3 runs to 16 residues. The V gene end was trimmed by 5 bases and the J gene end by 6 bases; junction bases not matched to a gene: 5. CDR1 is SGHTA and CDR2 is FQGNSA in the germline V gene. The DNA for the CDR3 is TGTGCCAGCAGCACCCCGGGACTAGCGGGGGGCAATGAGCAGTTCTTC. It translates to CASSTPGLAGGNEQFF.

In this sample, this clone turned up once. This CDR3 is CASSVSGTLGGEQYF. Here the CDR3 DNA reads TGTGCCAGCAGCGTGTCCGGGACCCTCGGGGGCGAGCAGTACTTC. The J gene is TRBJ2-7, the V gene TRBV9; D perhaps matches TRBD2 (6 bases). The germline V gene has CDR1 SGDLS and CDR2 YYNGEE. The CDR3 extends over 15 amino acids. V dropped 2 bases and J dropped 6 bases, with 18 bases sitting between them.

The gene calls are TRBV11-2 and TRBJ2-5; D is undetermined. Germline V gene sequence: CDR1 SGHAT, CDR2 FQNNGV. V was cut by 2 bases and J by 5 bases, with 6 bases left in between. The CDR3 covers 12 residues. The CDR3 spells CASSLMDETQYF. The CDR3, as DNA: TGTGCCAGCAGCTTAATGGATGAGACCCAGTACTTC.

In DNA form, the CDR3 reads TGTGCCAGCAGCGCCTGGGGAAGTGGATCTGGAAACACCATATATTTT. Translated: CASSAWGSGSGNTIYF. The gene calls are TRBV9 and TRBJ1-3; D gene ambiguous. CDR3 length: 16 residues. Germline-derived CDR1 and CDR2 are SGDLS and YYNGEE. V lost 3 bases, J lost 1 base, and 14 bases lay in between.

The gene calls are TRBV2 and TRBJ2-7; 8 bases line up with TRBD2. J gave up 3 bases and V 4 bases, and 5 bases lay outside the gene matches. CDR3 length: 14 residues. CDR1 is SNHLY and CDR2 is FYNNEI in the germline V gene. Here the CDR3 DNA reads TGTGCCAGCAGTGTGTTCCGGGGGGGCTACGAGCAGTACTTC. Protein sequence: CASSVFRGGYEQYF. The whole variable domain, remainder taken from reference TRBV2 and TRBJ2-7, is EPEVTQTPSHQVTQMGQEVILRCVPISNHLYFYWYRQILGQKVEFLVSFYNNEISEKSEIFDDQFSVERPDGSNFTLKIRSTKLEDSAMYFCASSVFRGGYEQYFGPGTRLTVT.

As for this clone: Other nucleotide sequences in the sample specify the same CDR3. This sequence joins TRBV6-5 and TRBJ2-7, with D perhaps TRBD2 (6 bases). The CDR3 totals 12 residues. CDR1 MNHEY and CDR2 SVGAGI come from the germline V gene. V was cut by 4 bases and J by 3 bases, with 7 bases left in between. Here the CDR3 DNA reads TGTGCCAGCAGTTTCGGGGGCTACGAGCAGTACTTC. Translation gives CASSFGGYEQYF.

V gene TRBV30 combines with J gene TRBJ2-1, with 12 positions matching TRBD2. The trim removed 8 bases at V and 5 bases at J, leaving 7 bases unmatched. The CDR3 length is 14 residues. Germline CDR1 is GTSNPN and CDR2 is SVGIG (reference sequence). The CDR3 sequence: CAGTWTSGDNEQFF. CDR3 DNA: TGTGCCGGGACTTGGACTAGCGGGGACAATGAGCAGTTCTTC.

The gene calls are TRBV5-1 and TRBJ2-1, with D maybe TRBD2 (5 bases). This CDR3 is built from 17 residues. Trimming removed 4 bases at V and 4 bases at J, with 21 bases between. CDR1 SGHRS and CDR2 YFSETQ come from the germline V gene. CDR3 sequence: CASSTPEEGTDYNEQFF. The CDR3 nucleotides read TGCGCCAGCAGCACACCGGAAGAGGGCACGGATTACAATGAGCAGTTCTTC.

The rearrangement uses TRBV18 and TRBJ1-4; D uncertain. Trimming took off 2 bases at V and 8 bases at J, with 9 bases between the two ends. The CDR3 contains 13 residues. In germline, CDR1 is KGHSH, CDR2 LQKENI. CDR3 coding DNA: TGTGCCAGCTCACCAGCTTTGGGGGAAAAACTGTTTTTT. It yields the protein CASSPALGEKLFF.

The rearrangement joins TRBV7-8 to TRBJ2-1, with 13 bases lining up with TRBD2. The CDR3 covers 20 residues. V was clipped by 7 bases and J by 6 bases; unmatched bases: 21. CDR1 SGHVS and CDR2 FQNEAQ come from the germline V gene. CDR3 nucleotide sequence: TGTGCCAGCACCTTTTCCAGGACTAGCGGGAGAAGCATGACCCCCAATGAGCAGTTCTTC. Protein product: CASTFSRTSGRSMTPNEQFF.

The rearrangement uses TRBV29-1 and TRBJ2-3; D possibly corresponds to TRBD1 (5 bases). This CDR3 region has 13 residues. The germline V gene has CDR1 SQVTM and CDR2 ANQGSEA. Trimming pared 8 bases from V and 4 bases from J, leaving 16 bases between. The CDR3 DNA reads TGCAGCACACCTGGGGCGTTCCCAGATACGCAGTATTTT. This gives the protein CSTPGAFPDTQYF.

This clone was observed a single time. This CDR3 reads CATRGPLNTEAFF. DNA for the CDR3: TGTGCCACCAGGGGACCGCTGAACACTGAAGCTTTCTTT. The chain couples TRBV19 to TRBJ1-1; D possibly corresponds to TRBD1 (6 bases). V was shortened by 10 bases and J by 0 bases, with 12 bases between the two germline ends. CDR1 is LNHDA, CDR2 SQIVND, per germline (reference sequence). CDR3 size: 13 residues.

This clone was counted once. The chain has TRBV6-5 and TRBJ1-5, with 9 bases aligning to TRBD1. Unmatched junction bases numbered 3, after V lost 5 bases and J lost 1 base. This CDR3 has 15 amino acids. Germline CDR1 and CDR2: MNHEY and SVGAGI. CDR3 DNA sequence: TGTGCCAGCAGTCGACAGGGGGGAAGCAATCAGCCCCAGCATTTT. Translating gives CASSRQGGSNQPQHF.

The V call is TRBV11-2, the J call TRBJ1-1; D possibly corresponds to TRBD1 (5 bases). Germline V gene sequence: CDR1 SGHAT, CDR2 FQNNGV. Trimming removed 4 bases from V and 4 bases from J, with 7 bases in between. The CDR3 sequence is 12 residues long. The CDR3 DNA follows: TGTGCCAGCAGCTCGGGGGGCACTGAAGCTTTCTTT. The encoded protein is CASSSGGTEAFF.

The J gene is TRBJ2-1, the V gene TRBV18; D perhaps matches TRBD1 (5 bases). The CDR3 sequence is 13 residues long. CDR1 is KGHSH and CDR2 is LQKENI in the germline V gene. Between the trimmed V and J ends, which lost 6 bases and 5 bases, there was a span of 11 bases. The CDR3 region is CASSLTGDNEQFF. The CDR3 bases are TGTGCCAGCTCCCTAACAGGCGACAATGAGCAGTTCTTC.

Here the CDR3 reads CASREQGYYGYTF. In DNA, the CDR3 is TGTGCCAGTAGAGAACAGGGGTACTATGGCTACACCTTC. The gene calls are TRBV19 and TRBJ1-2; 7 bases fit TRBD1. The V segment lost 6 bases and the J segment 3 bases; nucleotides outside the gene matches: 4. Looked up from germline, CDR1 is LNHDA and CDR2 is SQIVND (reference sequence). The CDR3 is 13 amino acids.

The V gene is TRBV5-5, the J gene TRBJ2-7; D perhaps matches TRBD2 (5 bases). Per germline, CDR1 SGHKS and CDR2 YYEKEE (reference sequence). The V end lost 1 base, the J end lost 6 bases, and 17 bases lay between the germline ends. This CDR3 has 15 amino acids. The CDR3: CASSLNAVAGGEQYF. As DNA, the CDR3 is TGTGCCAGCAGCTTGAATGCGGTGGCGGGTGGCGAGCAGTACTTC.

This rearrangement joins TRBV5-1 to TRBJ2-1; D is uncertain. The CDR3 totals 16 residues. V lost 0 bases, J lost 0 bases, and 10 bases lay in between. CDR1 is SGHRS, CDR2 YFSETQ, per germline. The CDR3 bases are TGCGCCAGCAGCTTGGGGGGTCAGCCCTCCTACAATGAGCAGTTCTTC. Its translation: CASSLGGQPSYNEQFF.

Concerning this clone: The sample holds other DNA sequences that translate to the same CDR3. The rearrangement links TRBV18 to TRBJ2-7; D remains unclear. The CDR3 extends over 12 amino acids. Germline V gene lookup returns CDR1 KGHSH and CDR2 LQKENI. Trimming removed 1 base at V and 3 bases at J, with 4 bases between. CDR3 bases: TGTGCCAGCTCACCACGCGGCTACGAGCAGTACTTC. It is translated as CASSPRGYEQYF. The variable domain in full, with the rest retrieved from reference TRBV18 and TRBJ2-7, is NAGVMQNPRHLVRRRGQEARLRCSPMKGHSHVYWYRQLPEEGLKFMVYLQKENIIDESGMPKERFSAEFPKEGPSILRIQQVVRGDSAAYFCASSPRGYEQYFGPGTRLTVT.

This clone appeared a few times. V is TRBV9 and J is TRBJ2-4; 8 nucleotides agree with TRBD2. The CDR3 runs 18 residues. The trim removed 3 bases at V and 3 bases at J, leaving 14 bases unmatched. In germline, CDR1 is SGDLS, CDR2 YYNGEE. CDR3 amino acids: CASSGWSGGLYGKNIQYF. CDR3 nucleotides: TGTGCCAGCAGCGGCTGGAGCGGGGGACTCTATGGCAAAAACATTCAGTACTTC.

This clone appeared a few times. The chain joins TRBV30 to TRBJ1-5, with D uncertain. The CDR3 contains 12 residues. CDR1 GTSNPN and CDR2 SVGIG come from the germline V gene (reference sequence). Trimming took 0 bases from V and 10 from J, leaving 10 bases between them. CDR3 sequence reads: CAWSVGLSPQHF. CDR3 nucleotide sequence: TGTGCCTGGAGTGTAGGGCTCAGCCCCCAGCATTTT.